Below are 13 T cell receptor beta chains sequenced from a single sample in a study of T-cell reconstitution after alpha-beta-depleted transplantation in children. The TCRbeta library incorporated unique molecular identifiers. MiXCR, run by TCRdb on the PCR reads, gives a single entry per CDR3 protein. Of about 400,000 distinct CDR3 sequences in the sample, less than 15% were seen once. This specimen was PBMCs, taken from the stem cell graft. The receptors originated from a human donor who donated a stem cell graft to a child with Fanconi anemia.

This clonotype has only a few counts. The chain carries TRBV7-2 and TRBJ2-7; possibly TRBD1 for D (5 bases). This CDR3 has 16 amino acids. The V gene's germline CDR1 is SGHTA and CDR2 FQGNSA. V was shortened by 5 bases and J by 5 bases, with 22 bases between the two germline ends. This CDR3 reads CASSPLYRGAGNEQYF. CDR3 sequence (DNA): TGTGCCAGCAGCCCCCTATATAGGGGCGCAGGAAACGAGCAGTACTTC. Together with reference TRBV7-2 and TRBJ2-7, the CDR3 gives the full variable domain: GAGVSQSPSNKVTEKGKDVELRCDPISGHTALYWYRQSLGQGLEFLIYFQGNSAPDKSGLPSDRFSAERTGGSVSTLTIQRTQQEDSAVYLCASSPLYRGAGNEQYFGPGTRLTVT.

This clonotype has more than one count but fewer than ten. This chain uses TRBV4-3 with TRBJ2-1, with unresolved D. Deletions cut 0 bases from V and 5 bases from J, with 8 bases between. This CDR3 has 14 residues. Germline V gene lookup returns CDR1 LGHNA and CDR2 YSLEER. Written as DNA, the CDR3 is TGCGCCAGCAGCCAAGAACGTGGGAACAATGAGCAGTTCTTC. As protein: CASSQERGNNEQFF.

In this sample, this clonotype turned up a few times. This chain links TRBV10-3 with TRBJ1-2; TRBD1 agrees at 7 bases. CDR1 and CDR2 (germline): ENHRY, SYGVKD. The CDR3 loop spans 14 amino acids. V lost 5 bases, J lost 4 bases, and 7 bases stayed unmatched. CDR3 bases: TGTGCCATCAGTACTCAGACAGGGAGCTATGGCTACACCTTC. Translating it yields CAISTQTGSYGYTF.

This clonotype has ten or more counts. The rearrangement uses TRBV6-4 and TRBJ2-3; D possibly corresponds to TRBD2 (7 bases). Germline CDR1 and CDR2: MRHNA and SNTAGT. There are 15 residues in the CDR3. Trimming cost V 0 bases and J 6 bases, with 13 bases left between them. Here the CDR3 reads CASSDSWGGPDTQYF. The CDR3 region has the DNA TGTGCCAGCAGTGACTCCTGGGGGGGGCCGGATACGCAGTATTTT.

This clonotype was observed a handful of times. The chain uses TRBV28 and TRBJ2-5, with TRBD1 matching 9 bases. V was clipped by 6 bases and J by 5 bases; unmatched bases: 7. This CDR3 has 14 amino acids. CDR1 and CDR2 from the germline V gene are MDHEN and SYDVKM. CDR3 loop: CASSQQGAEETQYF. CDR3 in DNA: TGTGCCAGCAGCCAACAGGGGGCCGAGGAGACCCAGTACTTC.

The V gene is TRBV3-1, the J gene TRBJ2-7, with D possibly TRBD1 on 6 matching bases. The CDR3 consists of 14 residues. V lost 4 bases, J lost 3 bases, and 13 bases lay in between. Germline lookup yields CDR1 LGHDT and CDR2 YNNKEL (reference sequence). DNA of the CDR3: TGTGCCAGCAGCCCCCGGGACAAATTCTACGAGCAGTACTTC. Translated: CASSPRDKFYEQYF.

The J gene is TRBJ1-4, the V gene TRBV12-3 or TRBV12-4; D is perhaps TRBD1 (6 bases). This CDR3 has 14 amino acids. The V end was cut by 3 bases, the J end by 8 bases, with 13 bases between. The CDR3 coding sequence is TGTGCCAGCAGTTTCAGGGGAGGGGAGGAAAAACTGTTTTTT. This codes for CASSFRGGEEKLFF.

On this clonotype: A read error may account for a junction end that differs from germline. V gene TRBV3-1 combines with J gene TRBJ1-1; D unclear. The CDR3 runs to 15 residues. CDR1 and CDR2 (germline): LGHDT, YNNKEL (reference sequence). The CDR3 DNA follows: TGTGCCTGCAGCCAAGCATCCGCGGGGATCGCTCAGGCTTTCTTT. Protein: CACSQASAGIAQAFF.

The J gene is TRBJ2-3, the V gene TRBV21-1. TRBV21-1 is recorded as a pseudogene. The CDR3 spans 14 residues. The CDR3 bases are TGTGCCAGCAGCAAAGGTGGCTACACAGATACGCAGTATTTT. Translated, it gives CASSKGGYTDTQYF.

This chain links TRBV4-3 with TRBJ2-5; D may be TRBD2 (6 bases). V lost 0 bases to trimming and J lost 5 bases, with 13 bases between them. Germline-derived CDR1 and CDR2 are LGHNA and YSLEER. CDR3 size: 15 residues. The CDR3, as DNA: TGCGCCAGCAGCCAAGATAGGAGGGAGAGTGAGACCCAGTACTTC. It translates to CASSQDRRESETQYF.

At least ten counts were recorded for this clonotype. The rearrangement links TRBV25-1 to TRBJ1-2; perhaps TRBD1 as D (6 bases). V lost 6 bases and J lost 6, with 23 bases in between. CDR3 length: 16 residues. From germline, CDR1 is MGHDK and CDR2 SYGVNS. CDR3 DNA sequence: TGTGCCAGCAGCCAAGGAGGGGGGAGACCTTCCGATGGCTACACCTTC. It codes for CASSQGGGRPSDGYTF.

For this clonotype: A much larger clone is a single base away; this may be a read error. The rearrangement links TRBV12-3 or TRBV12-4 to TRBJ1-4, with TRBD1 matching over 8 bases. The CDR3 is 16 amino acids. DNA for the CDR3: TGTACCAGCAGTCTCGGACAGGGAGTATCCTATGAAAAACTGTTTTTT. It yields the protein CTSSLGQGVSYEKLFF.

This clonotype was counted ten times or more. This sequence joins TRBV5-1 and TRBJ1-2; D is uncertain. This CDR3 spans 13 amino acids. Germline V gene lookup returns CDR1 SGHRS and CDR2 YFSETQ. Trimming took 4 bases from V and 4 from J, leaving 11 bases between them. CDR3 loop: CASSLTAGYGYTF. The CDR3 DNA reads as TGCGCCAGCAGCCTTACGGCGGGCTATGGCTACACCTTC. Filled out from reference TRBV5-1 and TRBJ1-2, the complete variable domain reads KAGVTQTPRYLIKTRGQQVTLSCSPISGHRSVSWYQQTPGQGLQFLFEYFSETQRNKGNFPGRFSGRQFSNSRSEMNVSTLELGDSALYLCASSLTAGYGYTFGSGTRLTVV.